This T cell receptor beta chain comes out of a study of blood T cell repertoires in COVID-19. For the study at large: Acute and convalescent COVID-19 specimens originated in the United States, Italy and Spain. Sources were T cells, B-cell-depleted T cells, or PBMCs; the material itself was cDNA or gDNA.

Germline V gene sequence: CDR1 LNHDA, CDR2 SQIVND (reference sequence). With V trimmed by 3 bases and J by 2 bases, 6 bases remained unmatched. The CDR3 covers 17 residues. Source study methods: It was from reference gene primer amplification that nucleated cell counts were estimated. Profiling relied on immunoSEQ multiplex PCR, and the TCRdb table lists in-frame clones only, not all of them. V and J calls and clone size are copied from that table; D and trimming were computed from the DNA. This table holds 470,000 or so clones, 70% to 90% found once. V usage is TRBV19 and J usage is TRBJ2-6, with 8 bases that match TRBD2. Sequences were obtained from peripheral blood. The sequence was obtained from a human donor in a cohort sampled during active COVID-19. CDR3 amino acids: CASSIGAGVPGANVLTF. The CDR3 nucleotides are TGTGCCAGTAGTATCGGAGCGGGAGTCCCTGGGGCCAACGTCCTGACTTTC.